These 25 T cell receptor beta chains were sequenced from one sample in a study of OX40 agonist ivuxolimab in advanced cancers. Assay used: immunoSEQ multiplex PCR; TCRdb lists only in-frame clones, some missing. This table has 82,000 or so clones, roughly 92% appearing once. The source material was CD4+ or CD8+ T cells sorted from blood, sampled in a trial of the OX40 agonist ivuxolimab. All receptors come from an adult with an advanced solid tumor such as melanoma, head and neck, liver or kidney cancer.

This rearrangement joins TRBV19 to TRBJ2-7; D possibly corresponds to TRBD1 (6 bases). The germline CDR1 and CDR2 sequences are LNHDA and SQIVND (reference sequence). The CDR3 has 16 residues. Trimming pared 5 bases from V and 5 bases from J, leaving 22 bases between. In DNA, the CDR3 is TGTGCCAGTAGTCCCCAGGGGCACAGGGAAGTCGACGAGCAGTACTTC. Translation: CASSPQGHREVDEQYF.

The V and J genes are TRBV2 and TRBJ2-7; 12 positions match TRBD1. The CDR3 runs to 15 residues. V dropped 4 bases and J dropped 5; count of bases not matched to a gene: 6. CDR1 and CDR2 (germline): SNHLY, FYNNEI. The CDR3 coding sequence is TGTGCCAGCAGTGTAGGGGGACAGGGGGCCCACGAGCAGTACTTC. Protein: CASSVGGQGAHEQYF.

The gene calls are TRBV18 and TRBJ2-5, with D uncertain. The V gene's germline CDR1 is KGHSH and CDR2 LQKENI. With 3 bases removed from V and 5 bases from J, the gap between germline ends came to 16 bases. CDR3 size: 15 residues. The CDR3 nucleotides read TGTGCCAGCTCACCGCCCCAGCCTGGACGGGAGACCCAGTACTTC. Encoded protein: CASSPPQPGRETQYF.

This chain uses TRBV4-1 with TRBJ1-6; 11 bases fit TRBD1. Germline V lookup: CDR1 MGHRA, CDR2 YSYEKL. After removal of 4 bases from V and 7 bases from J, the junction contained 9 bases not matched to a gene. The CDR3 runs 17 residues. In DNA, the CDR3 is TGCGCCAGCAGCCGAAGCCCGGGACAGGGGGACAATTCACCCCTCCACTTT. This encodes CASSRSPGQGDNSPLHF.

The rearrangement links TRBV11-3 to TRBJ2-7; D gene unclear. Trimming cost V 5 bases and J 7 bases, with 15 bases left between them. Per germline, CDR1 SGHNT and CDR2 YENEEA. The CDR3 has 13 amino acids. CDR3 in amino acids: CASSLSYLGEQYF. The CDR3 DNA follows: TGTGCCAGCAGCCTTAGCTACCTGGGGGAGCAGTACTTC.

This clone has a handful of counts. The J gene is TRBJ2-1, the V gene TRBV5-1, with 9 bases that match TRBD2. This CDR3 has 17 residues. Unmatched junction bases numbered 8, after V lost 0 bases and J lost 4 bases. Germline V CDR1 and CDR2: SGHRS, YFSETQ. This CDR3 reads CASSLGVSGGPYNEQFF. CDR3 DNA: TGCGCCAGCAGCTTGGGGGTTAGCGGGGGCCCATACAATGAGCAGTTCTTC. Together with reference TRBV5-1 and TRBJ2-1, the CDR3 gives the full variable domain: KAGVTQTPRYLIKTRGQQVTLSCSPISGHRSVSWYQQTPGQGLQFLFEYFSETQRNKGNFPGRFSGRQFSNSRSEMNVSTLELGDSALYLCASSLGVSGGPYNEQFFGPGTRLTVL.

The gene calls are TRBV19 and TRBJ1-2; 9 positions agree with TRBD1. In germline, CDR1 is LNHDA, CDR2 SQIVND (reference sequence). Losses at the gene ends were 10 bases for V and 2 bases for J; bases not matched to a gene: 17. The CDR3 has 17 amino acids. The CDR3 region has the DNA TGTGCCACAAACAGGGGGCCACCCGCCGCACACAACTATGGCTACACCTTC. Its translation is CATNRGPPAAHNYGYTF.

This clone was counted a single time. V usage is TRBV14 and J usage is TRBJ1-4; the match to TRBD1 covers 8 bases. The junction had 9 bases not matched to a gene; V was cut back by 4 bases and J by 8 bases. The CDR3 runs to 15 residues. Germline V gene sequence: CDR1 SGHDN, CDR2 FVKESK. CDR3: CASSPQGARGEKLFF. CDR3 sequence (DNA): TGTGCCAGCAGCCCCCAGGGGGCAAGGGGAGAAAAACTGTTTTTT.

The genes are TRBV7-2 and TRBJ2-1; unclear D gene. Germline V gene sequence: CDR1 SGHTA, CDR2 FQGNSA. The CDR3 extends over 11 amino acids. Trimming shortened V by 5 bases and J by 6 bases, and 5 bases separated the two germline ends. The CDR3 bases are TGTGCCAGCAGCATTATCAATGAGCAGTTCTTC. Protein sequence: CASSIINEQFF.

The chain carries TRBV5-1 and TRBJ1-6; D perhaps matches TRBD1 (6 bases). Trimming left V 4 bases short and J 9 bases short, with 14 bases between. Germline CDR1 is SGHRS and CDR2 is YFSETQ. The length of the CDR3 is 14 residues. This chain's CDR3 is CASSGDTWGSPLHF. The CDR3 region has the DNA TGCGCCAGCAGCGGGGACACCTGGGGTTCACCCCTCCACTTT.

CDR3: CASSLVRGTGLGTEAFF. The CDR3 region has the DNA TGTGCCAGCAGCTTAGTTCGGGGCACCGGGTTGGGCACTGAAGCTTTCTTT. The chain has TRBV7-2 and TRBJ1-1; tentative D call: TRBD1 (5 bases). CDR1 is SGHTA, CDR2 FQGNSA, per germline. V gave up 1 base and J gave up 4 bases, with 19 bases separating them. CDR3 length equals 17 residues.

The sample holds one count of this clone. The chain employs TRBV2 and TRBJ2-7; 11 bases agree with TRBD2. Trimming removed 6 bases from V and 12 bases from J; junction bases left unmatched: 13. There are 14 residues in the CDR3. The germline V gene encodes CDR1 SNHLY and CDR2 FYNNEI. The CDR3 reads CASRDDTSGGRLYF. The CDR3 DNA reads as TGTGCCAGCAGGGACGATACTAGCGGGGGTAGGCTGTACTTC.

This clone showed up just once. The rearrangement uses TRBV6-5 and TRBJ2-7, with unresolved D. The CDR3 consists of 13 residues. CDR1 and CDR2 (germline): MNHEY, SVGAGI. With 0 bases removed from V and 6 bases from J, the gap between germline ends came to 9 bases. The CDR3 here is CASSYSTGREQYF. The CDR3 DNA reads as TGTGCCAGCAGTTACTCGACCGGGCGCGAGCAGTACTTC.

V gene TRBV10-3 combines with J gene TRBJ2-7; 8 nucleotides align to TRBD2. The V and J ends lost 4 bases and 3 bases, in that order; junction bases with no gene match: 11. This CDR3 spans 16 amino acids. CDR1 is ENHRY, CDR2 SYGVKD, per germline. The CDR3, as DNA: TGTGCCATCAGTGGCGCCACTAGCGGAACAAACTACGAGCAGTACTTC. Translating gives CAISGATSGTNYEQYF.

This clone was seen once. The chain employs TRBV9 and TRBJ1-4; perhaps TRBD1 as D (6 bases). Trimming removed 0 bases at V and 7 bases at J, with 16 bases between. CDR3 size: 16 residues. Germline V gene data show CDR1 as SGDLS and CDR2 as YYNGEE. The CDR3 coding sequence is TGTGCCAGCAGCGTAGGAAGGGGGGCATTGAGTGAAAAACTGTTTTTT. Translation: CASSVGRGALSEKLFF.

The chain recombines TRBV10-3 with TRBJ2-5; 13 nucleotides line up with TRBD2. The CDR3 runs to 17 residues. V shed 0 bases and J 4 bases; nucleotides not matched to a gene: 5. Germline loops: CDR1 ENHRY, CDR2 SYGVKD. The CDR3 nucleotides read TGTGCCATCAGTGAGTCTGGACTAGCGGGGGCTACAGAGACCCAGTACTTC. Translated: CAISESGLAGATETQYF.

This rearrangement joins TRBV27 to TRBJ2-4, with TRBD1 matching 9 bases. Trimming cost V 8 bases and J 9 bases; bases outside gene matches: 8. Germline CDR1 MNHEY, CDR2 SMNVEV (reference sequence). The CDR3 loop spans 13 amino acids. The DNA for the CDR3 is TGTGCCAGCCAGAACAGGGGGCAGGTCATTCAGTACTTC. This encodes CASQNRGQVIQYF.

A note on this clone: The junction and the germline gene differ at one end; a read error may be behind it. The chain links TRBV7-7 to TRBJ2-5; 8 bases match TRBD1. The germline gives CDR1 SSHAT, CDR2 FNYEAQ (reference sequence). This CDR3 has 13 residues. The CDR3 here is CASSPGGGETQYF. For the CDR3, the DNA is TGTGCTAGCAGCCCAGGGGGCGGTGAGACCCAGTACTTC.

The gene calls are TRBV6-1 and TRBJ1-4; no clear D. In germline, CDR1 is MNHNS, CDR2 SASEGT. The V end was cut by 6 bases, the J end by 5 bases, with 13 bases between. This CDR3 is built from 14 residues. The CDR3: CASRGGRGNEKLFF. DNA of the CDR3: TGTGCCAGCAGGGGCGGGAGAGGGAATGAAAAACTGTTTTTT.

This chain joins TRBV11-3 and TRBJ2-5; 12 bases fit TRBD2. Germline CDR1 and CDR2: SGHNT and YENEEA. This CDR3 region has 17 residues. Losses at the gene ends were 3 bases for V and 0 bases for J; bases not matched to a gene: 5. CDR3 residues: CASSLVLAGGHQETQYF. The CDR3 DNA reads TGTGCCAGCAGCTTGGTACTAGCGGGAGGTCACCAAGAGACCCAGTACTTC.

This chain links TRBV5-1 with TRBJ2-3; D tentatively fits TRBD1 or TRBD2 (5 bases each). CDR1 is SGHRS, CDR2 YFSETQ, per germline. CDR3 length: 17 residues. Trimming took off 2 bases at V and 5 bases at J, with 21 bases between the two ends. In nucleotides, the CDR3 is TGCGCCAGCAGCTTAAAAGGGGATGAGGGTTTTGGAGATACGCAGTATTTT. It encodes CASSLKGDEGFGDTQYF.

The rearrangement joins TRBV6-5 to TRBJ2-1; tentative D call: TRBD2 (5 bases). Germline values: CDR1 MNHEY, CDR2 SVGAGI. The CDR3 is 14 residues long. V lost 4 bases and J lost 7, with 14 bases in between. DNA for the CDR3: TGTGCCAGCAGTTTCTCGCAGAGGGTGAATGAGCAGTTCTTC. This encodes CASSFSQRVNEQFF.

V usage is TRBV5-1 and J usage is TRBJ2-1; tentative D call: TRBD1 (6 bases). V was pared by 4 bases and J by 2 bases, with 19 bases between. The CDR3 totals 17 residues. Germline assignment: CDR1 SGHRS and CDR2 YFSETQ. CDR3 coding DNA: TGCGCCAGCAGCCTGGGGTTTTATGGGGGCCCCTACAATGAGCAGTTCTTC. It codes for CASSLGFYGGPYNEQFF.

CDR3 protein: CASSLDRGNGYTF. The CDR3 DNA sequence: TGTGCCAGCAGCTTAGATCGGGGCAATGGCTACACCTTC. J is TRBJ1-2 and V is TRBV11-3, with a tentative D call TRBD1 (5 bases). CDR3 length: 13 amino acids. CDR1 and CDR2 from the germline V gene are SGHNT and YENEEA. Trimming stripped 0 bases from V and 6 bases from J, with 8 bases between.

This chain's CDR3 is CASSWNAVGQGADTQYF. DNA for the CDR3: TGTGCCAGCAGCTGGAACGCGGTTGGGCAGGGGGCGGATACGCAGTATTTT. J is TRBJ2-3 and V is TRBV7-6; 8 positions match TRBD1. The CDR3 loop spans 17 amino acids. Germline V CDR1 and CDR2: SGHVS, FNYEAQ. The junction had 15 bases not matched to a gene; V was cut back by 4 bases and J by 6 bases.